The rows below give T cell receptor beta chains drawn from one sample of a study of shared clonotypes between healthy human individuals. Measured with immunoSEQ multiplex PCR; TCRdb has only the in-frame clones, and not every one. The sample shows some 2,100,000 clones, more than 90% of them seen only once. The sample was naive CD4+ T cells sorted from blood. The receptors stem from a man between 18 and 29 years old in good health. CDR3s include the opening cysteine and the closing phenylalanine or tryptophan. The D gene is left open where the match is weak. Clone size is given for some rows only: seen once, a few or many times, or a class if the clone is expanded.

CDR3,DNA,D,size,V,J
CASSSEETQYF,TGTGCCAGCAGTTCGGAAGAGACCCAGTACTTC,.,.,TRBV6-5,TRBJ2-5
CASSSQKAGQSDTQYF,TGTGCCAGCAGCTCCCAGAAAGCAGGGCAATCAGATACGCAGTATTTT,.,.,TRBV7-2,TRBJ2-3
CASSVAGINEQFF,TGTGCCAGCAGCGTAGCAGGGATCAATGAGCAGTTCTTC,.,.,TRBV9,TRBJ2-1
CASEGQGPNSPLHF,TGTGCCAGCGAGGGACAGGGCCCAAATTCACCCCTCCACTTT,TRBD1,.,TRBV25-1,TRBJ1-6
CASSLDTEAFF,TGCGCCAGCAGTCTTGACACTGAAGCTTTCTTT,.,once,TRBV5-1,TRBJ1-1
CASSRRASGDYEQYF,TGCGCCAGCAGCCGGAGGGCTAGCGGGGACTACGAGCAGTACTTC,TRBD2,.,TRBV5-1,TRBJ2-7
CASSAGTGLSGELFF,TGTGCCAGCAGTGCCGGGACAGGGCTCTCCGGGGAGCTGTTTTTT,TRBD1,few,TRBV2,TRBJ2-2
CARIPGQGSYEQYF,TGTGCCAGGATACCGGGACAGGGCTCCTACGAGCAGTACTTC,TRBD1,.,TRBV25-1,TRBJ2-7
CARSLTSGPSYEQYF,TGTGCCAGAAGCTTGACCAGCGGGCCCTCCTACGAGCAGTACTTC,.,.,TRBV5-3,TRBJ2-7
CASSSWTSGGKETQYF,TGTGCCAGCAGTTCTTGGACTAGCGGGGGGAAAGAGACCCAGTACTTC,TRBD2,.,TRBV6-5,TRBJ2-5
CAISEGTDKKETQYF,TGTGCCATCAGTGAGGGGACAGACAAAAAAGAGACCCAGTACTTC,TRBD1,.,TRBV10-3,TRBJ2-5
CATLDSGIRGYTF,TGTGCCACCCTAGACAGTGGGATCCGGGGCTACACCTTC,.,.,TRBV10-3,TRBJ1-2
CASSESRNTGELFF,TGTGCCAGCAGTGAATCCAGAAACACCGGGGAGCTGTTTTTT,.,.,TRBV25-1,TRBJ2-2
CASSPSGSAYEQYF,TGCGCCAGCAGCCCTAGCGGGAGTGCCTACGAGCAGTACTTC,TRBD2,.,TRBV5-1,TRBJ2-7
CASSPGLFNEQFF,TGTGCCAGCAGCCCAGGGCTCTTCAATGAGCAGTTCTTC,.,.,TRBV11-3,TRBJ2-1
CASSTGGLIQPQHF,TGTGCCAGCAGCACAGGGGGACTAATTCAGCCCCAGCATTTT,TRBD1,.,TRBV7-9,TRBJ1-5
CASSLGTGNTIYF,TGTGCCAGCAGCTTGGGCACGGGAAACACCATATATTTT,.,.,TRBV5-4,TRBJ1-3
CASSETSARDTQYF,TGTGCCAGCAGTGAAACTAGCGCGAGGGATACGCAGTATTTT,TRBD2,once,TRBV2,TRBJ2-3
CASSESSWEQRYGYTF,TGCGCCAGCAGTGAGTCGAGTTGGGAACAGCGCTATGGCTACACCTTC,.,.,TRBV10-2,TRBJ1-2
CASSYSFGDTGELFF,TGTGCCAGCAGCTACAGTTTTGGCGACACCGGGGAGCTGTTTTTT,.,.,TRBV21-1,TRBJ2-2
CAWSDGTGLRTPLHF,TGTGCCTGGAGTGATGGGACAGGGTTAAGGACACCCCTCCACTTT,TRBD1,.,TRBV30,TRBJ1-6
CASSEQGHSGNTIYF,TGTGCCAGTAGCGAACAGGGGCATTCTGGAAACACCATATATTTT,TRBD1,.,TRBV19,TRBJ1-3